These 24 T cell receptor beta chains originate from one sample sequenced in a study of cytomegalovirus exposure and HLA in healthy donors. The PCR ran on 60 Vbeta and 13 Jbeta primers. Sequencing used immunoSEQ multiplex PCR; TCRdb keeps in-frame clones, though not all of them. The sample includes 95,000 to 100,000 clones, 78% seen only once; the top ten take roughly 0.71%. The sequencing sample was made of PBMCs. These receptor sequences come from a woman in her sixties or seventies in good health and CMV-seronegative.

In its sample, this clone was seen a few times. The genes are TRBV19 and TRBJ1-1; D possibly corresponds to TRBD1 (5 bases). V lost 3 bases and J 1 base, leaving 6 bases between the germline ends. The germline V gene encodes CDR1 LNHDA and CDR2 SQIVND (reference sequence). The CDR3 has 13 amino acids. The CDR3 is CASSMGGNTEAFF. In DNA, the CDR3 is TGTGCCAGTAGTATGGGGGGGAACACTGAAGCTTTCTTT.

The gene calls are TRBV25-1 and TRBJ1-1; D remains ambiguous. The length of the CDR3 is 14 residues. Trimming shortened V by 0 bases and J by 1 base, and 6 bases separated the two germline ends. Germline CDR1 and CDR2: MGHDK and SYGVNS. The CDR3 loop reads CASSEYTANTEAFF. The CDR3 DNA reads TGTGCCAGCAGTGAATACACAGCGAACACTGAAGCTTTCTTT.

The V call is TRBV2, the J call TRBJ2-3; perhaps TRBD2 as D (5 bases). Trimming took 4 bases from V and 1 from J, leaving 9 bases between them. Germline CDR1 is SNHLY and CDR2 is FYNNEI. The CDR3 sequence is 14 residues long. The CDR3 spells CASSGFSGTDTQYF. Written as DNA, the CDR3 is TGTGCCAGCAGTGGTTTTAGCGGCACAGATACGCAGTATTTT.

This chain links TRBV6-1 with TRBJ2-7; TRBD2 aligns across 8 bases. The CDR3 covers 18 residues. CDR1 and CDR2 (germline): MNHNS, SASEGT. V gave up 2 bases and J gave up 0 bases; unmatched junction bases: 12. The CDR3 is CASSETLPTSGSSYEQYF. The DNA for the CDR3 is TGTGCCAGCAGTGAAACCCTACCTACTAGCGGAAGCTCCTACGAGCAGTACTTC.

The CDR3 region has the DNA TGTGCCTGGACCCGGGGACAGGGAGGAAACACCATATATTTT. Its translation: CAWTRGQGGNTIYF. The chain is built from TRBV30 and TRBJ1-3; 9 nucleotides match TRBD1. CDR3 size: 14 residues. V lost 4 bases and J lost 4; bases outside the gene matches: 5. Germline loops: CDR1 GTSNPN, CDR2 SVGIG (reference sequence).

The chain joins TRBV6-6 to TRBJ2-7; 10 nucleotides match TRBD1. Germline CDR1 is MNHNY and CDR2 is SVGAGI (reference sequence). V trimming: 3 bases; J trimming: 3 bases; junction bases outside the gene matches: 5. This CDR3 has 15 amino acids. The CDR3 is CASSYSGQGVYEQYF. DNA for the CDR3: TGTGCCAGCAGTTATAGTGGACAGGGGGTCTACGAGCAGTACTTC.

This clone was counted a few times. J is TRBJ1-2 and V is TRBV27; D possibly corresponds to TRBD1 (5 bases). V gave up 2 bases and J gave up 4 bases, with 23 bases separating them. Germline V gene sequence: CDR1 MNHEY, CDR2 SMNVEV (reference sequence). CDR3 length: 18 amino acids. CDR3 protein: CASSLSLMGPGRAYGYTF. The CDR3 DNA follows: TGTGCCAGCAGTTTAAGTTTGATGGGGCCCGGAAGGGCCTATGGCTACACCTTC.

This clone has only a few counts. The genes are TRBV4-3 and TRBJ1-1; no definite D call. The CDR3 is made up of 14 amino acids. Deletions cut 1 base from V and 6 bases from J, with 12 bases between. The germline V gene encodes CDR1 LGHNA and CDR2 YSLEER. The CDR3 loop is CASSQVLSGSEAFF. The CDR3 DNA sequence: TGCGCCAGCAGCCAAGTCTTGTCGGGGTCTGAAGCTTTCTTT.

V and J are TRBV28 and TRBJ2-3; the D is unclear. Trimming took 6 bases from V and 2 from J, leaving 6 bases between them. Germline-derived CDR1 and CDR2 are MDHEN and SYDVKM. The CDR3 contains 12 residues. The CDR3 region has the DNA TGTGCCAGCAGCAGTGTCACAGATACGCAGTATTTT. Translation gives CASSSVTDTQYF.

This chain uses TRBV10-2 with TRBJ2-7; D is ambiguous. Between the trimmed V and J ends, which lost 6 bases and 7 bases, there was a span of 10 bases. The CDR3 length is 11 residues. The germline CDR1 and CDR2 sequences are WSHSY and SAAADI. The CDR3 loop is CASSLLEEQYF. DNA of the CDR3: TGCGCCAGCAGCCTTTTGGAGGAGCAGTACTTC.

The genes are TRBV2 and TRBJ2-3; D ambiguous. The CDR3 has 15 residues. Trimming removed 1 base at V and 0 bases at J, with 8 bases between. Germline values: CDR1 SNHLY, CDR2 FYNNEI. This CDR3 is CASSEGLPSTDTQYF. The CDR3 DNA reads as TGTGCCAGCAGTGAAGGGCTCCCTAGCACAGATACGCAGTATTTT.

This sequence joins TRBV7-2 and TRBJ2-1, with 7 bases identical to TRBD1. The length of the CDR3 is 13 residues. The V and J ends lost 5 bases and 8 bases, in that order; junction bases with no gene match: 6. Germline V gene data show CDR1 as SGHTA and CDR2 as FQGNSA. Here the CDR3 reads CASSPQGGHEQFF. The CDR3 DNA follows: TGTGCCAGCAGCCCCCAAGGGGGCCATGAGCAGTTCTTC.

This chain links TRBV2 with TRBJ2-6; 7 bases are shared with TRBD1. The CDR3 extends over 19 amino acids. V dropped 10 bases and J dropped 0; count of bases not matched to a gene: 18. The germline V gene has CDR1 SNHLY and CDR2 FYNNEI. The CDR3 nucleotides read TGTGCCACCGCCCGGGCGAAGACAGGGTTCAGCTCTGGGGCCAACGTCCTGACTTTC. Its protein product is CATARAKTGFSSGANVLTF.

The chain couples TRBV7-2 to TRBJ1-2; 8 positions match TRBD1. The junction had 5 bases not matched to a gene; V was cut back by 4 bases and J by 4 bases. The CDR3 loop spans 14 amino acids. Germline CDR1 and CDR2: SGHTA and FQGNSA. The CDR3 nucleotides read TGTGCCAGCAGCTCGGCAGGGGGCCCCTATGGCTACACCTTC. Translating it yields CASSSAGGPYGYTF. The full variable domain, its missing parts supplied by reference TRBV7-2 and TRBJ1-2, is GAGVSQSPSNKVTEKGKDVELRCDPISGHTALYWYRQSLGQGLEFLIYFQGNSAPDKSGLPSDRFSAERTGGSVSTLTIQRTQQEDSAVYLCASSSAGGPYGYTFGSGTRLTVV.

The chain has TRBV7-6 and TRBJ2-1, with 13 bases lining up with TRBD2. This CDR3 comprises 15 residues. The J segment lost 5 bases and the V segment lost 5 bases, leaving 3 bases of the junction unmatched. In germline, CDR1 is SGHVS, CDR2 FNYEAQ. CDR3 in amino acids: CASSPGTSGNNEQFF. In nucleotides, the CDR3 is TGTGCCAGCAGCCCCGGGACTAGCGGGAACAATGAGCAGTTCTTC.

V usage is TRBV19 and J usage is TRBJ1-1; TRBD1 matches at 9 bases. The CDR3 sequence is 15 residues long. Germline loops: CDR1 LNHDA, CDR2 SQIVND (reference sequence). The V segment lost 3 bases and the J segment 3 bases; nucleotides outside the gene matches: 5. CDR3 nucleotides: TGTGCCAGTAGTATGGGACAGGGATGGGACACTGAAGCTTTCTTT. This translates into CASSMGQGWDTEAFF.

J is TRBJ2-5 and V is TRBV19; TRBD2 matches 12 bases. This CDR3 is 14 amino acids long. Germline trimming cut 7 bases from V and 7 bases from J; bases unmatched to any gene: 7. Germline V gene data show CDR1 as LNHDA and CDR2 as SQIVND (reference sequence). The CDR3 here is CASKETSGRGTQYF. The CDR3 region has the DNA TGTGCCAGTAAGGAGACTAGCGGGAGAGGGACCCAGTACTTC.

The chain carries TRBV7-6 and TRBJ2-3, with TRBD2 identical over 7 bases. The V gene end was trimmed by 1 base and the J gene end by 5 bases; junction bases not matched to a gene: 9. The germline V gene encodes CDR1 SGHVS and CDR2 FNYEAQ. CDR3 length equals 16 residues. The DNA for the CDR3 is TGTGCCAGCAGCTTAGGACTGGCGGGAGATCTAGATACGCAGTATTTT. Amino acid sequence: CASSLGLAGDLDTQYF.

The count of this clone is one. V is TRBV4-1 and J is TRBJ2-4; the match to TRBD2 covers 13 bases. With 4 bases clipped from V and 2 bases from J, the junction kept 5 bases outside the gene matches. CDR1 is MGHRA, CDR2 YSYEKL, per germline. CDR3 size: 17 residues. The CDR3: CASSLGLAGASKNIQYF. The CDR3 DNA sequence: TGCGCCAGCAGCCTAGGACTAGCGGGGGCTTCCAAAAACATTCAGTACTTC.

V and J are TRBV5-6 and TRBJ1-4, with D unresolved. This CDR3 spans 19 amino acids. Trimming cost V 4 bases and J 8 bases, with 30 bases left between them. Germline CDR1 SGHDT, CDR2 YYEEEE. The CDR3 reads CASSRKGYSQTISGEKLFF. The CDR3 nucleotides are TGTGCCAGCAGCAGAAAGGGCTACAGCCAGACCATCTCGGGGGAAAAACTGTTTTTT. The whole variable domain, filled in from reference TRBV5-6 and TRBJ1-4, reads DAGVTQSPTHLIKTRGQQVTLRCSPKSGHDTVSWYQQALGQGPQFIFQYYEEEERQRGNFPDRFSGHQFPNYSSELNVNALLLGDSALYLCASSRKGYSQTISGEKLFFGSGTQLSVL.

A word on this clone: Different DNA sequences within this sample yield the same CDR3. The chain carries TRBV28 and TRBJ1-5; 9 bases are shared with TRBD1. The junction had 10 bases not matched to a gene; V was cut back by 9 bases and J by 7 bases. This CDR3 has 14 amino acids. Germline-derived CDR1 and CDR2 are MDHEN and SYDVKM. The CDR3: CASSVGTGTQPQHF. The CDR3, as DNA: TGTGCCAGTTCAGTGGGGACAGGGACCCAGCCCCAGCATTTT.

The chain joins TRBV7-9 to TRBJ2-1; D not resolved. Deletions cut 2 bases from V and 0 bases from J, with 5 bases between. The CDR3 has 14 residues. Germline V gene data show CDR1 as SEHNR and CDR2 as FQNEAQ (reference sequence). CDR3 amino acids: CASSLSTSYNEQFF. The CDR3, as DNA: TGTGCCAGCAGCTTAAGCACCTCCTACAATGAGCAGTTCTTC.

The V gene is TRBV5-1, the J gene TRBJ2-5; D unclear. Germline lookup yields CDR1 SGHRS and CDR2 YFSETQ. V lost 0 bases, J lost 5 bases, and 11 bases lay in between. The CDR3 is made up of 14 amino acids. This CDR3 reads CASSLEPSSETQYF. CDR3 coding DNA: TGCGCCAGCAGCTTGGAGCCAAGCTCGGAGACCCAGTACTTC. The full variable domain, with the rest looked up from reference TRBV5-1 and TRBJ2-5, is KAGVTQTPRYLIKTRGQQVTLSCSPISGHRSVSWYQQTPGQGLQFLFEYFSETQRNKGNFPGRFSGRQFSNSRSEMNVSTLELGDSALYLCASSLEPSSETQYFGPGTRLLVL.

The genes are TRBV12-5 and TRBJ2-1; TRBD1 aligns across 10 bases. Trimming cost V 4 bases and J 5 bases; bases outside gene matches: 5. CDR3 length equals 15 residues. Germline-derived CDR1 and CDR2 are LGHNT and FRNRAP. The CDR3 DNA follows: TGTGCTAGTGGTTCGCCGGGACAGGGGAACAATGAGCAGTTCTTC. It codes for CASGSPGQGNNEQFF.